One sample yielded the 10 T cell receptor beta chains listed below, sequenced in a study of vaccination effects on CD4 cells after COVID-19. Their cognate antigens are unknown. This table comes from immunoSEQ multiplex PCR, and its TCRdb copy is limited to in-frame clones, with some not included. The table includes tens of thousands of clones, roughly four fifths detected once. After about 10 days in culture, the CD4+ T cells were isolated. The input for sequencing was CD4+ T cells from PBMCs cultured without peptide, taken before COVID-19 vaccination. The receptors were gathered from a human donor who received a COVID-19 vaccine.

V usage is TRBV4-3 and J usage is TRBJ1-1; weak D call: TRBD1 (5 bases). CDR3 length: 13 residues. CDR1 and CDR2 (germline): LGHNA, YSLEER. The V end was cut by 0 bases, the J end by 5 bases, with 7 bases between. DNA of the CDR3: TGCGCCAGCAGCCAAGAACAGGTTACTGAAGCTTTCTTT. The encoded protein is CASSQEQVTEAFF.

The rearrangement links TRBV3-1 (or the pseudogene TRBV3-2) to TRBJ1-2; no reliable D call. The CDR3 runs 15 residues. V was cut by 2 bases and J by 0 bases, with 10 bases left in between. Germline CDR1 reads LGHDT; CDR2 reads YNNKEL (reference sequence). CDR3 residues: CASSQRGRTNYGYTF. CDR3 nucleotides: TGTGCCAGCAGCCAACGAGGGCGAACTAACTATGGCTACACCTTC.

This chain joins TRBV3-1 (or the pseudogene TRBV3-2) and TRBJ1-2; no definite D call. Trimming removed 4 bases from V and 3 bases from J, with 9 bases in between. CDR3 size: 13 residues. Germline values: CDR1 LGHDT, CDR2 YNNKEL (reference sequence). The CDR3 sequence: CASSLLNDYGYTF. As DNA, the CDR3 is TGTGCCAGCAGCCTCCTAAACGACTATGGCTACACCTTC.

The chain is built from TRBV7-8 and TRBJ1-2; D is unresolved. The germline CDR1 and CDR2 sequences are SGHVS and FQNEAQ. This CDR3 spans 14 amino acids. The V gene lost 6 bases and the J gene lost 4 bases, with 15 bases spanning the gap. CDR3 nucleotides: TGTGCCAGCAGTTCAACGGGCAGCGGCTATGGCTACACCTTC. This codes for CASSSTGSGYGYTF.

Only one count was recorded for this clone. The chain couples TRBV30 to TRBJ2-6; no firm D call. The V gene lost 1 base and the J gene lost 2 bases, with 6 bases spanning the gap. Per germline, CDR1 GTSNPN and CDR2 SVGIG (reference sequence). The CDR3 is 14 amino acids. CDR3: CAWSGRAGANVLTF. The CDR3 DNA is TGTGCCTGGAGTGGTAGGGCTGGGGCCAACGTCCTGACTTTC.

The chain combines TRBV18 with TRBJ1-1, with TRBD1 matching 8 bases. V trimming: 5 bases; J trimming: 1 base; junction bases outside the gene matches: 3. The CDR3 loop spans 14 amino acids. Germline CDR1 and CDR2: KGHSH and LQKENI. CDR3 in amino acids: CASSAGTGNTEAFF. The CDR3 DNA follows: TGTGCCAGCTCAGCCGGGACAGGGAACACTGAAGCTTTCTTT.

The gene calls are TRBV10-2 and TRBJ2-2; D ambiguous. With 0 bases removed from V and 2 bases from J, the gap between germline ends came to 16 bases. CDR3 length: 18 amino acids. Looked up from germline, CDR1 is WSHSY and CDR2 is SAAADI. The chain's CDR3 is CASSESSPGRINTGELFF. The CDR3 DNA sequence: TGCGCCAGCAGTGAGTCGAGCCCCGGCAGGATCAACACCGGGGAGCTGTTTTTT.

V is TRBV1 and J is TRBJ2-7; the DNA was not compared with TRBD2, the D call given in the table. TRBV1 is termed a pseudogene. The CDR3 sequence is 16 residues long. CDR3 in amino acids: CTSSHPVTSGGPEQYV. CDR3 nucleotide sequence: TGCACCAGCAGCCACCCGGTGACTAGCGGGGGGCCCGAGCAGTACGTC.

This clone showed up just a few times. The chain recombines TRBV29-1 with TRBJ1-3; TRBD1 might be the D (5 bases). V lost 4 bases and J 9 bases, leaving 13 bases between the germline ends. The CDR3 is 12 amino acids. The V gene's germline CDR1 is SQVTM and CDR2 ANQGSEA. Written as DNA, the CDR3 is TGCAGCGTTGTTGGCGGGGGGAGCACCATATATTTT. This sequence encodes CSVVGGGSTIYF.

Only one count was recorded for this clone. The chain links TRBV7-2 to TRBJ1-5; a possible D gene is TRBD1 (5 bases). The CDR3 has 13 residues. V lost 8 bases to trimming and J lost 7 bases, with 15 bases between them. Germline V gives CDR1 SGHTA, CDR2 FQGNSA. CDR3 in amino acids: CASGPPGRQPQHF. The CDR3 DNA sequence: TGTGCCAGCGGACCTCCAGGGCGGCAGCCCCAGCATTTT.